There are many counts of the clone carrying this TCR beta chain. What it binds is unknown. The read ends 3 residues before the CDR3 terminus; that terminus is restored from the germline J gene. V was pared by 6 bases and J by 6 bases, with 7 bases of the junction left unmatched. In germline, CDR1 is LNHDA, CDR2 SQIVND (reference sequence). The CDR3 runs to 13 residues. The assay was immunoSEQ multiplex PCR, and TCRdb's table has in-frame clones only and misses some. There are around 45,000 clones in the sample, none observed a single time. The source of the sample is a study of T cell clonality in common variable immunodeficiency. Regarding the study as a whole: Compared with healthy controls, CVID subjects showed increased TCRbeta clonality, mostly in about a third. T cell subpopulation sequencing would be needed to explain CVID clonality.

The source material was peripheral blood mononuclear cells. The clonotype was recovered from a person aged 18 to 75 in good health. V gene TRBV19 combines with J gene TRBJ2-7, with 8 bases that match TRBD1. The CDR3 here is CASSRQGSSEQYF. Incomplete CDR3 DNA: TGTGCCAGTAGCCGACAGGGGAGTTCCGAG.